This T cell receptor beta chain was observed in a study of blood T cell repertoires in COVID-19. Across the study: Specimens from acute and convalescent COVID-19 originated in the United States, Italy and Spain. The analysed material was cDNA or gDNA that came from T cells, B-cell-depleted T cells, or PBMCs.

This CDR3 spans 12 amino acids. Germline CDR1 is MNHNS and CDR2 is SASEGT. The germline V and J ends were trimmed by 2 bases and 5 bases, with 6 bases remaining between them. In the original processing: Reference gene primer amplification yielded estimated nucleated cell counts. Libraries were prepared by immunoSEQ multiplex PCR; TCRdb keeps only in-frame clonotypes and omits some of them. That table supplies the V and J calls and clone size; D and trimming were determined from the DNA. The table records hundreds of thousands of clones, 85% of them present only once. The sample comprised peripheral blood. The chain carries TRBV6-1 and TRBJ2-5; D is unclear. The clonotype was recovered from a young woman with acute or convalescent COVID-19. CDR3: CASSERSETQYF. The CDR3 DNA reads TGTGCCAGCAGTGAACGGTCGGAGACCCAGTACTTC.